Listed here are 25 T cell receptor beta chains from one sample, sequenced in a study of T cell responses to AZD1222 COVID-19 vaccine. Clones were sequenced by immunoSEQ multiplex PCR, and TCRdb holds only the in-frame ones, with some missing. The sample records 150,000 to 250,000 clones, more than 85% being singletons. The sample consisted of peripheral blood, taken 28 days after the second AZD1222 dose. These receptor sequences come from an adult who received the AZD1222 COVID-19 vaccine.

This clone was seen only once. V and J are TRBV5-1 and TRBJ2-7; no definite D call. Trimming pared 5 bases from V and 4 bases from J, leaving 7 bases between. The CDR3 runs 11 residues. CDR1 is SGHRS and CDR2 is YFSETQ in the germline V gene. CDR3 coding DNA: TGCGCCAGCAGAGGCAAGTACGAGCAGTACTTC. Amino acid sequence: CASRGKYEQYF.

The chain joins TRBV4-2 to TRBJ2-5, with a possible D match to TRBD2 (6 bases). The CDR3 runs to 17 residues. The V and J ends lost 4 bases and 2 bases respectively, with 20 bases between them. CDR1 is LGHNA and CDR2 is YNFKEQ in the germline V gene. CDR3 sequence (DNA): TGTGCCAGCAGCCTTAGCGGCCTCAGGAGTGCACAAGAGACCCAGTACTTC. It codes for CASSLSGLRSAQETQYF.

The J gene is TRBJ2-7, the V gene TRBV3-1 (or the pseudogene TRBV3-2), with 9 bases identical to TRBD1. Germline loops: CDR1 LGHDT, CDR2 YNNKEL (reference sequence). The V and J ends lost 1 base and 3 bases, in that order; junction bases with no gene match: 4. The CDR3 has 15 residues. In DNA, the CDR3 is TGTGCCAGCAGCCAAGTCCCGGGACAGGGCTACGAGCAGTACTTC. Encoded protein: CASSQVPGQGYEQYF.

This CDR3 reads CASGLTGNYGYTF. CDR3 nucleotides: TGTGCTAGTGGTCTGACAGGGAACTATGGCTACACCTTC. The rearrangement uses TRBV12-5 and TRBJ1-2; 7 bases are a match to TRBD1. Germline V gene lookup returns CDR1 LGHNT and CDR2 FRNRAP. The CDR3 is 13 residues long. V trimming: 5 bases; J trimming: 2 bases; junction bases outside the gene matches: 2.

This clone was counted a single time. This chain joins TRBV10-1 and TRBJ2-2; D is possibly TRBD2 (5 bases). In germline, CDR1 is WNHNN, CDR2 SYGVQD (reference sequence). The CDR3 contains 12 residues. V was clipped by 4 bases and J by 5 bases, with 5 bases between them. The CDR3 loop reads CASSAGTGELFF. The DNA of the CDR3 is TGCGCCAGCAGTGCGGGAACCGGGGAGCTGTTTTTT.

The V gene is TRBV7-3, the J gene TRBJ1-2, with 7 bases fitting TRBD1. V lost 2 bases and J lost 4; bases outside the gene matches: 7. Per the germline V gene, CDR1 is SGHTA and CDR2 is FQGTGA. This CDR3 has 15 residues. The CDR3 spells CASSLSRDRVYGYTF. Here the CDR3 DNA reads TGTGCCAGCAGCTTATCCCGCGACAGGGTCTATGGCTACACCTTC.

Written as DNA, the CDR3 is TGTGCCAGCAGCGTGACCGTCGGGCATCAGAGCTCCTACAATGAGCAGTTCTTC. It encodes CASSVTVGHQSSYNEQFF. The V call is TRBV9, the J call TRBJ2-1; D uncertain. CDR1 and CDR2 (germline): SGDLS, YYNGEE. The germline V and J ends were trimmed by 2 bases and 0 bases, with 18 bases remaining between them. The CDR3 extends over 18 amino acids.

The chain employs TRBV18 and TRBJ1-6; D perhaps matches TRBD1 (6 bases). Germline CDR1 is KGHSH and CDR2 is LQKENI. CDR3 length equals 15 residues. V lost 5 bases and J 5 bases, leaving 13 bases between the germline ends. CDR3 residues: CASSKLSGDNSPLHF. The CDR3 DNA follows: TGTGCCAGCTCAAAGCTTTCAGGGGATAATTCACCCCTCCACTTT.

The J gene is TRBJ2-7, the V gene TRBV7-2, with D uncertain. Trimming removed 5 bases from V and 4 bases from J, with 6 bases in between. The germline gives CDR1 SGHTA, CDR2 FQGNSA. The CDR3 consists of 11 residues. CDR3 loop: CASSNAYEQYF. The DNA of the CDR3 is TGTGCCAGCAGCAACGCTTACGAGCAGTACTTC.

This rearrangement joins TRBV18 to TRBJ2-7; 9 bases align to TRBD1. The V segment lost 3 bases and the J segment 4 bases; nucleotides outside the gene matches: 4. CDR1 KGHSH and CDR2 LQKENI come from the germline V gene. The CDR3 extends over 14 amino acids. The CDR3 reads CASSPGTGLYEQYF. CDR3 bases: TGTGCCAGCTCACCCGGGACAGGGTTATACGAGCAGTACTTC.

The chain joins TRBV27 to TRBJ2-7, with D perhaps matching TRBD1 or TRBD2 (5 bases each). CDR3 length: 16 amino acids. Per the germline V gene, CDR1 is MNHEY and CDR2 is SMNVEV (reference sequence). V lost 0 bases, J lost 2 bases, and 14 bases lay in between. CDR3 coding DNA: TGTGCCAGCAGTTTATCGGGGGAGCAGGGTCCCTACGAGCAGTACTTC. This encodes CASSLSGEQGPYEQYF.

This rearrangement joins TRBV19 to TRBJ1-2; D ambiguous. CDR1 and CDR2 from the germline V gene are LNHDA and SQIVND (reference sequence). The CDR3 is 15 amino acids. Trimming took off 2 bases at V and 5 bases at J, with 15 bases between the two ends. This chain's CDR3 is CASSIRRAQGYGYTF. In DNA form, the CDR3 reads TGTGCCAGTAGTATAAGAAGGGCCCAAGGGTATGGCTACACCTTC.

The chain recombines TRBV6-5 with TRBJ2-5, with D perhaps given as TRBD1 or TRBD2 (5 bases each). Trimming shortened V by 2 bases and J by 1 base, and 8 bases separated the two germline ends. CDR3 length: 14 residues. CDR1 and CDR2 (germline): MNHEY, SVGAGI. The CDR3 DNA sequence: TGTGCCAGCAGTTACGGTGGGGGCCAAGAGACCCAGTACTTC. Its translation: CASSYGGGQETQYF.

Note on this clone: One end of the junction varies from germline; a read error may be responsible. The gene calls are TRBV4-2 and TRBJ2-7; D gene unclear. The CDR3 loop spans 14 amino acids. Germline CDR1 LGHNA, CDR2 YNFKEQ. CDR3 DNA: TGTACCAGCAGCCAAGATAGGCGCTCTCACGAGCAGTACTTC. It translates to CTSSQDRRSHEQYF.

For the CDR3, the DNA is TGTGCCAGCAGCTCAACTAGCGGAGCGTACAATGAGCAGTTCTTC. Protein sequence: CASSSTSGAYNEQFF. V is TRBV11-2 and J is TRBJ2-1; TRBD2 matches at 8 bases. Germline lookup yields CDR1 SGHAT and CDR2 FQNNGV. The ends lost 4 bases at V and 4 bases at J; junction bases unmatched: 6. This CDR3 contains 15 residues.

This clone was seen once. V gene TRBV2 combines with J gene TRBJ2-1, with D unclear. V was shortened by 6 bases and J by 5 bases, with 11 bases between the two germline ends. CDR1 and CDR2 (germline): SNHLY, FYNNEI. CDR3 size: 13 residues. Written as DNA, the CDR3 is TGTGCCAGCAGGGTCGGGCAAAACAATGAGCAGTTCTTC. This translates into CASRVGQNNEQFF.

This chain links TRBV5-5 with TRBJ2-2, with D maybe TRBD2 (5 bases). This CDR3 has 15 amino acids. The V end lost 0 bases, the J end lost 7 bases, and 13 bases lay between the germline ends. CDR1 SGHKS and CDR2 YYEKEE come from the germline V gene (reference sequence). CDR3 coding DNA: TGTGCCAGCAGCTTGGGGGCCGGGGATCGCGGGGAGCTGTTTTTT. It encodes CASSLGAGDRGELFF.

The genes are TRBV6-5 and TRBJ1-3; D unclear. V shed 6 bases and J shed 2 bases, with 11 bases lying between them. Germline CDR1 is MNHEY and CDR2 is SVGAGI. This CDR3 region has 14 residues. CDR3 amino acids: CASRVNVAGNTIYF. In DNA form, the CDR3 reads TGTGCCAGCAGGGTCAACGTGGCTGGAAACACCATATATTTT.

The chain couples TRBV6-5 to TRBJ2-5; D may be TRBD2 (5 bases). The germline gives CDR1 MNHEY, CDR2 SVGAGI. The length of the CDR3 is 13 residues. Trimming took 4 bases from V and 5 from J, leaving 11 bases between them. In nucleotides, the CDR3 is TGTGCCAGCAGTTGGAATCGGAGGGAGACCCAGTACTTC. This encodes CASSWNRRETQYF.

The V call is TRBV4-3, the J call TRBJ2-3; D is perhaps TRBD2 (6 bases). The CDR3 loop spans 14 amino acids. The V end lost 2 bases, the J end lost 0 bases, and 6 bases lay between the germline ends. CDR1 and CDR2 (germline): LGHNA, YSLEER. As DNA, the CDR3 is TGCGCCAGCAGCCAAAGCGGGAGCACAGATACGCAGTATTTT. Translation gives CASSQSGSTDTQYF.

V and J are TRBV12-5 and TRBJ1-5, with D possibly being TRBD1 (5 bases). The CDR3 runs 16 residues. Germline CDR1 and CDR2: LGHNT and FRNRAP. Trimming pared 1 base from V and 0 bases from J, leaving 10 bases between. This chain's CDR3 is CASGLGQGYSNQPQHF. DNA for the CDR3: TGTGCTAGTGGTTTGGGGCAGGGATATAGCAATCAGCCCCAGCATTTT.

This rearrangement joins TRBV10-3 to TRBJ1-1; D unclear. CDR3 length equals 13 residues. V lost 10 bases and J lost 1, with 13 bases in between. Per the germline V gene, CDR1 is ENHRY and CDR2 is SYGVKD. CDR3 in amino acids: CATQAVGNTEAFF. As DNA, the CDR3 is TGTGCCACGCAGGCGGTGGGGAACACTGAAGCTTTCTTT.

CDR3 DNA sequence: TGTGCCAGCAGCTTAGGAGGGGATAATTCACCCCTCCACTTT. It translates to CASSLGGDNSPLHF. The V call is TRBV7-9, the J call TRBJ1-6; the D gene is possibly TRBD1 (5 bases). V lost 1 base, J lost 5 bases, and 6 bases lay in between. CDR3 length equals 14 residues. The germline gives CDR1 SEHNR, CDR2 FQNEAQ (reference sequence).

About this clone: A read error may account for a junction end that differs from germline. The V gene is TRBV7-8, the J gene TRBJ1-1; D is unclear. The CDR3 covers 12 residues. CDR1 SGHVS and CDR2 FQNEAQ come from the germline V gene. As DNA, the CDR3 is TGTGCCAGCACCCCACCGAACGCTGAAGCTTTCTTT. Amino acid sequence: CASTPPNAEAFF. The full variable domain, its missing parts supplied by reference TRBV7-8 and TRBJ1-1, is GAGVSQSPRYKVAKRGQDVALRCDPISGHVSLFWYQQALGQGPEFLTYFQNEAQLDKSGLPSDRFFAERPEGSVSTLKIQRTQQEDSAVYLCASTPPNAEAFFGQGTRLTVV.

The chain couples TRBV5-1 to TRBJ1-3, with 7 bases identical to TRBD1. The CDR3 totals 13 residues. J was trimmed by 8 bases and V by 1 base; bases with no gene match: 3. CDR1 is SGHRS and CDR2 is YFSETQ in the germline V gene. CDR3 protein: CASSLQGEDTIYF. In DNA form, the CDR3 reads TGCGCCAGCAGCTTGCAGGGGGAGGACACCATATATTTT.